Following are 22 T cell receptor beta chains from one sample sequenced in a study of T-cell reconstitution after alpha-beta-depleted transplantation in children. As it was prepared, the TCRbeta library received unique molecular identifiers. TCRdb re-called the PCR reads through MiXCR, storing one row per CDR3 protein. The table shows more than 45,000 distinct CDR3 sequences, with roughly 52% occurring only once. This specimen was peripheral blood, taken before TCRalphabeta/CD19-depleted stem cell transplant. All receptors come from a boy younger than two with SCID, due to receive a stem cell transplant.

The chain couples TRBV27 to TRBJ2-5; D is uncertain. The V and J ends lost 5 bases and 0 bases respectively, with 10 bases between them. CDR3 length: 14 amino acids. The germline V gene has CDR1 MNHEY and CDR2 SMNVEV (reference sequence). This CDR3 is CASSPLGNQETQYF. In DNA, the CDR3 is TGTGCCAGCAGTCCCTTGGGGAACCAAGAGACCCAGTACTTC.

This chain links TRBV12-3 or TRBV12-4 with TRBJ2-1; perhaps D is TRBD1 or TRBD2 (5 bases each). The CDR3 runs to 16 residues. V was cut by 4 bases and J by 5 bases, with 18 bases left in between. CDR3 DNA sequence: TGTGCCAGCAGTTCCTGGGGACCCCGATCTAACAATGAGCAGTTCTTC. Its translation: CASSSWGPRSNNEQFF.

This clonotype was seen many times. The CDR3 region is CASSLEGAPYNEQFF. As DNA, the CDR3 is TGCGCCAGCAGCTTGGAGGGAGCCCCGTACAATGAGCAGTTCTTC. This chain links TRBV5-1 with TRBJ2-1; a possible D gene is TRBD2 (5 bases). The ends were cut back, 0 bases at V and 4 bases at J, with 11 bases in the middle. Germline CDR1 reads SGHRS; CDR2 reads YFSETQ. This CDR3 is built from 15 residues. Based on the CDR3 plus reference TRBV5-1 and TRBJ2-1, the full variable domain is KAGVTQTPRYLIKTRGQQVTLSCSPISGHRSVSWYQQTPGQGLQFLFEYFSETQRNKGNFPGRFSGRQFSNSRSEMNVSTLELGDSALYLCASSLEGAPYNEQFFGPGTRLTVL.

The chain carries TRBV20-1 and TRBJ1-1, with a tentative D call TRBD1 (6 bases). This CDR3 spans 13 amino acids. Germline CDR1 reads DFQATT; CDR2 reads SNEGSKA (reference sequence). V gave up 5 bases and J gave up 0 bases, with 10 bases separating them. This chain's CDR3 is CSAWDIMNTEAFF. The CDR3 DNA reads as TGCAGTGCTTGGGACATAATGAACACTGAAGCTTTCTTT.

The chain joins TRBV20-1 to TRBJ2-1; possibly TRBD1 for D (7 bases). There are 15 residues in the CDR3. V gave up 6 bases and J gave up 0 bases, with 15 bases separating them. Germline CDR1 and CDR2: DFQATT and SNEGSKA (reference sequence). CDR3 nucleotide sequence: TGCAGTGCCAGACAGGGAGGTCACTCCTACAATGAGCAGTTCTTC. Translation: CSARQGGHSYNEQFF.

The CDR3 nucleotides read TGTGCCAGCAGCTTGGTGTCGGGGGAGACCCAGTACTTC. This translates into CASSLVSGETQYF. The chain joins TRBV5-6 to TRBJ2-5; D is perhaps TRBD2 (5 bases). The V gene lost 0 bases and the J gene lost 5 bases, with 8 bases spanning the gap. CDR3 length equals 13 residues. Germline CDR1 and CDR2: SGHDT and YYEEEE.

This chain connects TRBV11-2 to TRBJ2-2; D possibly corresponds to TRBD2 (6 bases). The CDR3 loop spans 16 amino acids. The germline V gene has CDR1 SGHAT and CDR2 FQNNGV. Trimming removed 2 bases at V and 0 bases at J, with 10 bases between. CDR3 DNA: TGTGCCAGCAGCTTACGGGGGATATCGAACACCGGGGAGCTGTTTTTT. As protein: CASSLRGISNTGELFF.

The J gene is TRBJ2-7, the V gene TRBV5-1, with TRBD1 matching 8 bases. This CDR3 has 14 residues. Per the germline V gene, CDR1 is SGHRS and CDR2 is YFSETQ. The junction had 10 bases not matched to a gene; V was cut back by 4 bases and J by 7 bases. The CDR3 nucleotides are TGCGCCAGCAGCGCGGGACAGGCTGGGGGGGAGCAGTACTTC. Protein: CASSAGQAGGEQYF.

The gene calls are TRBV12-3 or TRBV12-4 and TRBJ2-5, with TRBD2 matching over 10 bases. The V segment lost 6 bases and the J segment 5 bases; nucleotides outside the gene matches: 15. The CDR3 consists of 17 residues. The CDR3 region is CASSPFERGGRGETQYF. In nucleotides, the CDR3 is TGTGCCAGCAGCCCCTTTGAGCGGGGGGGCCGAGGGGAGACCCAGTACTTC.

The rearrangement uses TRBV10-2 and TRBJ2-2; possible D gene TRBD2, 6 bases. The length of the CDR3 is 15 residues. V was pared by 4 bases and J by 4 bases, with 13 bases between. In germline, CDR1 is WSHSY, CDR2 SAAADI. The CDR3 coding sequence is TGCGCCAGCAGTGGGAGGGGTACCCTCACCGGGGAGCTGTTTTTT. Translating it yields CASSGRGTLTGELFF.

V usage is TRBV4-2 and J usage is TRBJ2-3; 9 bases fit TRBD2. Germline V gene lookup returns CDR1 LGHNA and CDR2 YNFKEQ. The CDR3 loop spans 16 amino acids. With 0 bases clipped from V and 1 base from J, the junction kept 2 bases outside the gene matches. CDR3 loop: CASSQEASGGTDTQYF. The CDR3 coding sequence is TGTGCCAGCAGCCAAGAGGCTAGCGGGGGCACAGATACGCAGTATTTT.

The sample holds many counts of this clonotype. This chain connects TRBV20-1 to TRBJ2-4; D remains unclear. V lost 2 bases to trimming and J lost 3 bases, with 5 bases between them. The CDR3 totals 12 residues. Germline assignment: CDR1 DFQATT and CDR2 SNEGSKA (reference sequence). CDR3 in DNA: TGCAGTGCTAGACTGCTCAAAAACATTCAGTACTTC. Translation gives CSARLLKNIQYF.

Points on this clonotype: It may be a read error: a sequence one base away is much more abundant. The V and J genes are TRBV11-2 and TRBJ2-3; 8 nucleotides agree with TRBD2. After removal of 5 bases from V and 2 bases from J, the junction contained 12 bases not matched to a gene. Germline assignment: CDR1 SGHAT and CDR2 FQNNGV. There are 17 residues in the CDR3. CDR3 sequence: CASSPLLAAGLTDTQYF. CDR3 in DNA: TGTGCCAGCAGCCCCCTACTAGCGGCAGGACTCACAGATACGCAGTATTTT.

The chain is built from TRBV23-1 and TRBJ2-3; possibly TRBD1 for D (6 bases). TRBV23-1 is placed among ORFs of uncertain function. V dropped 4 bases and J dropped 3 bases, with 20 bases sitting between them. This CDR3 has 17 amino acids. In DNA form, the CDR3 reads TGCGCCAGCAGTCCCCGGGGTGTCCGTAGGGGGACAGATACGCAGTATTTT. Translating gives CASSPRGVRRGTDTQYF.

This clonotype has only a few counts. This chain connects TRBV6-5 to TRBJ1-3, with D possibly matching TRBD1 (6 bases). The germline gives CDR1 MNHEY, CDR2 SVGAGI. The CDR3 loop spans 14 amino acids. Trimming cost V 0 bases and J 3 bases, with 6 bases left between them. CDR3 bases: TGTGCCAGCAGTTACTCGGACAGTGGAAACACCATATATTTT. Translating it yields CASSYSDSGNTIYF.

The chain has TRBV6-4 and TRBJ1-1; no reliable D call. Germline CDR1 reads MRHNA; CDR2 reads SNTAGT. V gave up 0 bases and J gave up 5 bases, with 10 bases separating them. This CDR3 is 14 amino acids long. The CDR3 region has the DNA TGTGCCAGCAGTGACTCCGGGGAAGGGACTGAAGCTTTCTTT. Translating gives CASSDSGEGTEAFF.

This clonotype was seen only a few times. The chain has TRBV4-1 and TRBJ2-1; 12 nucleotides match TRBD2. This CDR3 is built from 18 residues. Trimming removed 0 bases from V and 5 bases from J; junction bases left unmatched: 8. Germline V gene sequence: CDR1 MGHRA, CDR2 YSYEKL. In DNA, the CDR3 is TGCGCCAGCAGCCAAGATCCTAGCGGGGGGGCCTTCCACAATGAGCAGTTCTTC. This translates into CASSQDPSGGAFHNEQFF.

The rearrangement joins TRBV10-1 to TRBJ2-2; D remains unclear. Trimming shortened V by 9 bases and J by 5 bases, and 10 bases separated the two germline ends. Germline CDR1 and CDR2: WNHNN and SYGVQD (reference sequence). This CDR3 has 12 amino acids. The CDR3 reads CASSLGTGELFF. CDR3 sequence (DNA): TGCGCCAGTAGTCTTGGGACCGGGGAGCTGTTTTTT.

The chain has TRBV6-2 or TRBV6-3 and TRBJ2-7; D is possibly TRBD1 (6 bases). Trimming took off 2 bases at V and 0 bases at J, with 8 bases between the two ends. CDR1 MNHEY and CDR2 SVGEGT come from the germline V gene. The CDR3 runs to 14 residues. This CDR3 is CASSYGTSSYEQYF. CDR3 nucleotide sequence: TGTGCCAGCAGTTACGGGACAAGCTCCTACGAGCAGTACTTC.

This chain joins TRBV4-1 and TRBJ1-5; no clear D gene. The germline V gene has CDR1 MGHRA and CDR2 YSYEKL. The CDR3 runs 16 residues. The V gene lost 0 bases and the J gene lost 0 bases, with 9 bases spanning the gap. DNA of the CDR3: TGCGCCAGCAGCCAAGATGCGGGGTATAGCAATCAGCCCCAGCATTTT. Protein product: CASSQDAGYSNQPQHF.

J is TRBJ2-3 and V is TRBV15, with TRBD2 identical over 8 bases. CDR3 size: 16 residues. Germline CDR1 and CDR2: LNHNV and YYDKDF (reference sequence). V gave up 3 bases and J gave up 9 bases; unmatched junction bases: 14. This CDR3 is CATSSATGGGGITQYF. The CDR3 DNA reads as TGTGCCACCAGCAGCGCTACCGGGGGGGGAGGCATCACGCAGTATTTT.

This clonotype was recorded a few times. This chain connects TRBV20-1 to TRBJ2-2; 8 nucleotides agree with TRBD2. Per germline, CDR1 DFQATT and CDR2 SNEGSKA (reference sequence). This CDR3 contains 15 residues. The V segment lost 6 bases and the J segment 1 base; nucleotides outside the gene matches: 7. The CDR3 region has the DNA TGCAGTGCCCATCGGGGGGGCTGGAACACCGGGGAGCTGTTTTTT. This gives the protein CSAHRGGWNTGELFF.